Included here is one T cell receptor (beta chain) sequence, with context. Its antigen is unidentified. This specimen comes from a study of T-cell memory formation after mild COVID-19. Study-level findings and limits: Pre-infection memory already had some responding clones, implying cross-reactive memory joined.

The V gene's germline CDR1 is SGHTA and CDR2 FQGNSA. V lost 5 bases, J lost 6 bases, and 14 bases lay in between. This CDR3 spans 14 amino acids. Each CDR3 protein is one row after TCRdb ran MiXCR on the 5' RACE reads. This table has roughly 310,000 distinct CDR3 sequences, 15% appearing once. Sequenced input: PBMCs or a T cell subset sorted from them (not recorded which). The receptor comes from a man between 18 and 29 years old who had mild COVID-19 (a few samples of this study predate the infection). Cell type and time point are not known. The chain uses TRBV7-2 and TRBJ1-5; no definite D call. The CDR3 DNA is TGTGCCAGCAGCCTCGCGACGGGGAGTCAGCCCCAGCATTTT. Protein: CASSLATGSQPQHF.